These 22 T cell receptor beta chains originate from one sample sequenced in a study of blood T cell repertoires in COVID-19. Assay: immunoSEQ multiplex PCR; the TCRdb copy retains only in-frame clones and omits some. The sample lists about 440,000 clones, roughly 91% occurring once. Sequencing was performed on PBMCs or T cells enriched from blood (not recorded which). All receptors come from a man aged 18 to 29 who had recovered from COVID-19.

The chain links TRBV9 to TRBJ2-3; no clear D. The CDR3 has 14 amino acids. V was shortened by 0 bases and J by 2 bases, with 7 bases between the two germline ends. Germline V gene sequence: CDR1 SGDLS, CDR2 YYNGEE. The CDR3 DNA sequence: TGTGCCAGCAGCGTAGATGCGATCACAGATACGCAGTATTTT. As protein: CASSVDAITDTQYF.

This chain joins TRBV19 and TRBJ1-4; D not certain. V was pared by 3 bases and J by 0 bases, with 8 bases between. This CDR3 has 15 amino acids. Germline V gene lookup returns CDR1 LNHDA and CDR2 SQIVND (reference sequence). CDR3 amino acids: CASSIDLATNEKLFF. The CDR3 DNA reads as TGTGCCAGTAGTATCGACCTAGCAACTAATGAAAAACTGTTTTTT.

J is TRBJ1-2 and V is TRBV28; weak D call: TRBD1 (6 bases). Germline loops: CDR1 MDHEN, CDR2 SYDVKM. There are 16 residues in the CDR3. Trimming took 5 bases from V and 2 from J, leaving 18 bases between them. The CDR3 bases are TGTGCCAGCAGTCCAGATACAGGGAGGGGCAACTATGGCTACACCTTC. Translation: CASSPDTGRGNYGYTF.

The rearrangement uses TRBV18 and TRBJ2-7; 8 nucleotides match TRBD2. Germline lookup yields CDR1 KGHSH and CDR2 LQKENI. V shed 3 bases, J shed 4 bases, and the junction held 2 bases outside the gene matches. The CDR3 totals 13 residues. The CDR3 nucleotides read TGTGCCAGCTCACCGGGACTAGTGTACGAGCAGTACTTC. Amino acids: CASSPGLVYEQYF.

The chain combines TRBV6-5 with TRBJ2-7; D perhaps matches TRBD1 (5 bases). Germline lookup yields CDR1 MNHEY and CDR2 SVGAGI. This CDR3 contains 14 residues. Trimming removed 8 bases from V and 3 bases from J, with 17 bases in between. CDR3 coding DNA: TGTGCCAGCCAAAGGGGCAGGGCAAGCTACGAGCAGTACTTC. Translating it yields CASQRGRASYEQYF.

This clone was seen just once. The V and J genes are TRBV7-3 and TRBJ1-2; 8 positions match TRBD1. The CDR3 spans 13 residues. V shed 5 bases and J 7 bases; nucleotides not matched to a gene: 6. The germline V gene encodes CDR1 SGHTA and CDR2 FQGTGA. The CDR3 DNA sequence: TGTGCCAGCAGCCCCGGGACAGGCTCTGGCTACACCTTC. Translation gives CASSPGTGSGYTF.

The chain combines TRBV6-2 or TRBV6-3 with TRBJ2-1, with D possibly being TRBD2 (6 bases). Germline V gene data show CDR1 as MNHEY and CDR2 as SVGEGT. The CDR3 is 16 amino acids. The germline V and J ends were trimmed by 0 bases and 8 bases, with 17 bases remaining between them. CDR3 bases: TGTGCCAGCAGTTACTCGATCACTAGCACCCCCCATGAGCAGTTCTTC. Its protein is CASSYSITSTPHEQFF.

V gene TRBV30 combines with J gene TRBJ2-3, with 12 positions matching TRBD2. Trimming removed 2 bases from V and 3 bases from J; junction bases left unmatched: 12. Germline V gene lookup returns CDR1 GTSNPN and CDR2 SVGIG (reference sequence). The CDR3 runs to 18 residues. CDR3 in amino acids: CAWSRKQGLAGLTDTQYF. DNA of the CDR3: TGTGCCTGGAGTAGAAAGCAAGGACTAGCGGGACTAACAGATACGCAGTATTTT.

As to this clone: At one boundary the junction diverges from the germline segment, which might be a read error. This rearrangement joins TRBV28 to TRBJ2-7; 9 nucleotides match TRBD1. Germline V gene sequence: CDR1 MDHEN, CDR2 SYDVKM. This CDR3 contains 16 residues. The CDR3 DNA is TGTGCCAGCAGTTTCAGGACCGGGACAGGGAGACTTGATCCGGACTTC. Protein: CASSFRTGTGRLDPDF.

The chain is built from TRBV28 and TRBJ2-3; D possibly corresponds to TRBD2 (6 bases). The CDR3 runs to 13 residues. V lost 6 bases and J 2 bases, leaving 9 bases between the germline ends. Germline values: CDR1 MDHEN, CDR2 SYDVKM. The CDR3 sequence: CASRRDLTDTQYF. The CDR3 coding sequence is TGTGCCAGCAGGCGGGACCTCACAGATACGCAGTATTTT.

In the case of this clone: Other DNA sequences from this sample encode an identical CDR3 as well. CDR3 DNA: TGCGCCAGCAGCCAAGAGGGCCCGGGGAAACTGTTTTTT. Its protein is CASSQEGPGKLFF. V usage is TRBV4-1 and J usage is TRBJ1-4; no definite D call. Germline CDR1 is MGHRA and CDR2 is YSYEKL. The CDR3 contains 13 residues. The ends were cut back, 0 bases at V and 11 bases at J, with 10 bases in the middle.

This chain joins TRBV28 and TRBJ2-7, with D hard to call. CDR3 length: 12 residues. With 6 bases removed from V and 12 bases from J, the gap between germline ends came to 18 bases. CDR1 MDHEN and CDR2 SYDVKM come from the germline V gene. The CDR3 reads CASSLPPVPPYF. DNA of the CDR3: TGTGCCAGCAGCCTTCCCCCGGTCCCCCCGTACTTC.

The rearrangement joins TRBV5-1 to TRBJ1-1; D ambiguous. Germline V gene data show CDR1 as SGHRS and CDR2 as YFSETQ. CDR3 length: 14 residues. V was clipped by 8 bases and J by 2 bases, with 16 bases between them. CDR3 amino acids: CASTGPAYNTEAFF. CDR3 nucleotides: TGCGCCAGTACTGGGCCAGCCTATAACACTGAAGCTTTCTTT.

This clone was seen only once. The chain links TRBV29-1 to TRBJ2-1, with 14 bases that match TRBD2. Per the germline V gene, CDR1 is SQVTM and CDR2 is ANQGSEA. The CDR3 consists of 16 residues. Losses at the gene ends were 3 bases for V and 5 bases for J; bases not matched to a gene: 6. CDR3 bases: TGCAGCGTTGATGGGACTAGCGGGAGTACCCACAATGAGCAGTTCTTC. Encoded protein: CSVDGTSGSTHNEQFF.

The chain employs TRBV18 and TRBJ1-1, with 7 bases identical to TRBD1. The CDR3 extends over 15 amino acids. Germline values: CDR1 KGHSH, CDR2 LQKENI. With 6 bases clipped from V and 4 bases from J, the junction kept 11 bases outside the gene matches. In DNA form, the CDR3 reads TGTGCCAGCTCTAAAGTGACAGGGATGATCACTGAAGCTTTCTTT. It encodes CASSKVTGMITEAFF. The full variable domain, completed using reference TRBV18 and TRBJ1-1, is NAGVMQNPRHLVRRRGQEARLRCSPMKGHSHVYWYRQLPEEGLKFMVYLQKENIIDESGMPKERFSAEFPKEGPSILRIQQVVRGDSAAYFCASSKVTGMITEAFFGQGTRLTVV.

This clone came up many times. The V call is TRBV9, the J call TRBJ2-3; 12 positions match TRBD2. Trimming at V came to 0 bases and at J to 4 bases, leaving 0 bases not matched to a gene. CDR1 is SGDLS and CDR2 is YYNGEE in the germline V gene. The CDR3 runs to 15 residues. Written as DNA, the CDR3 is TGTGCCAGCAGCGTAGCTAGCGGGGGGGCAGATACGCAGTATTTT. The encoded protein is CASSVASGGADTQYF. Together with reference TRBV9 and TRBJ2-3, the CDR3 gives the full variable domain: DSGVTQTPKHLITATGQRVTLRCSPRSGDLSVYWYQQSLDQGLQFLIQYYNGEERAKGNILERFSAQQFPDLHSELNLSSLELGDSALYFCASSVASGGADTQYFGPGTRLTVL.

The rearrangement links TRBV6-6 to TRBJ2-7, with TRBD1 identical over 7 bases. Germline assignment: CDR1 MNHNY and CDR2 SVGAGI (reference sequence). CDR3 length: 17 amino acids. The V gene end was trimmed by 5 bases and the J gene end by 1 base; junction bases not matched to a gene: 14. The CDR3: CASSLNNRQGPSYEQYF. The CDR3 nucleotides are TGTGCCAGCAGTCTCAACAACAGACAGGGACCGTCCTACGAGCAGTACTTC.

V and J are TRBV7-9 and TRBJ1-4, with 8 positions matching TRBD1. J gave up 14 bases and V 5 bases, and 16 bases lay outside the gene matches. The CDR3 runs to 15 residues. CDR1 is SEHNR, CDR2 FQNEAQ, per germline (reference sequence). As DNA, the CDR3 is TGTGCCAGCAGCCCCGGGACAGGAGGTAATGAAGTGCTGTTTTTT. Translating it yields CASSPGTGGNEVLFF. The full variable domain, rest sourced from reference TRBV7-9 and TRBJ1-4, is DTGVSQNPRHKITKRGQNVTFRCDPISEHNRLYWYRQTLGQGPEFLTYFQNEAQLEKSRLLSDRFSAERPKGSFSTLEIQRTEQGDSAMYLCASSPGTGGNEVLFFGSGTQLSVL.

For this clone: This specimen includes other DNA sequences encoding the same CDR3. V gene TRBV12-3 or TRBV12-4 combines with J gene TRBJ1-5, with D uncertain. Trimming took off 6 bases at V and 7 bases at J, with 13 bases between the two ends. The CDR3 has 13 residues. The DNA for the CDR3 is TGTGCCAGCAGCCCCCCCGGCGGCCAGCCCCAGCATTTT. Its translation: CASSPPGGQPQHF.

With regard to this clone: This sample includes further DNA sequences coding for the same CDR3. The rearrangement joins TRBV2 to TRBJ1-2; D possibly corresponds to TRBD1 (5 bases). The CDR3 consists of 12 residues. CDR1 is SNHLY and CDR2 is FYNNEI in the germline V gene. V lost 2 bases and J lost 5, with 6 bases in between. Written as DNA, the CDR3 is TGTGCCAGCAGTGAACAGGGATATGGCTACACCTTC. Protein: CASSEQGYGYTF.

This clone has a single count. V and J are TRBV5-1 and TRBJ1-5; D ambiguous. The V gene lost 0 bases and the J gene lost 4 bases, with 5 bases spanning the gap. Germline-derived CDR1 and CDR2 are SGHRS and YFSETQ. This CDR3 region has 13 residues. The CDR3 DNA sequence: TGCGCCAGCAGCTTGGACCAGAATCAGCCCCAGCATTTT. Translating it yields CASSLDQNQPQHF.

This chain links TRBV6-5 with TRBJ2-7; possible D gene TRBD1, 6 bases. The germline V gene has CDR1 MNHEY and CDR2 SVGAGI. This CDR3 contains 13 residues. The V gene lost 11 bases and the J gene lost 7 bases, with 21 bases spanning the gap. CDR3 sequence reads: CAARGLDLGEQYF. The CDR3 coding sequence is TGTGCCGCTAGGGGGTTAGATTTGGGTGAGCAGTACTTC.